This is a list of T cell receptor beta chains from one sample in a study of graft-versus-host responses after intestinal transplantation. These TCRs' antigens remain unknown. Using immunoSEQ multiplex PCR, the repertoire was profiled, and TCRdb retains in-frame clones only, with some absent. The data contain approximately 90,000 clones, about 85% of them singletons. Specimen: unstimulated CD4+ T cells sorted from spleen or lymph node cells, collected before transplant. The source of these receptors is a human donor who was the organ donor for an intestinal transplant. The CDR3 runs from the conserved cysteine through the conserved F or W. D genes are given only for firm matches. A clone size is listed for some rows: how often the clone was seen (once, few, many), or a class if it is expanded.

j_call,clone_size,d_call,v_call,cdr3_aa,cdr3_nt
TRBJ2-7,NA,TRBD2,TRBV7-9,CASSLVTQRGSEQYF,TGTGCCAGCAGCCTTGTCACCCAGCGGGGGAGTGAGCAGTACTTC
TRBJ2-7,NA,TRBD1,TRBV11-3,CASSLVAWGQGASYEQYF,TGTGCCAGCAGCTTAGTAGCTTGGGGACAGGGTGCCTCCTACGAGCAGTACTTC
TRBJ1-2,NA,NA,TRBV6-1,CASSEWGRGYTF,TGTGCCAGCAGTGAATGGGGCAGGGGCTACACCTTC
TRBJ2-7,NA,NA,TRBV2,CASSKQKMQGSEQYF,TGTGCCAGCAGTAAACAGAAGATGCAGGGAAGCGAGCAGTACTTC
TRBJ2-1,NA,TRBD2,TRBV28,CASSSPGGGLGEQFF,TGTGCCAGCAGTTCCCCGGGAGGGGGGCTGGGTGAGCAGTTCTTC
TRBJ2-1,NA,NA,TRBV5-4,CASSLPRQSYNEQFF,TGTGCCAGCAGCTTACCCAGACAATCCTACAATGAGCAGTTCTTC
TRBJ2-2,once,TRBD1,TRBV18,CASSQGQGRTGELFF,TGTGCCAGCTCACAGGGACAGGGACGCACCGGGGAGCTGTTTTTT
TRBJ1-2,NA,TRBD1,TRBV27,CASRQGLYGYTF,TGTGCCAGCAGACAGGGGCTCTATGGCTACACCTTC
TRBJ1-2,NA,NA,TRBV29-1,CSVGRDGLGYTF,TGCAGCGTTGGGAGGGACGGCCTGGGCTACACCTTC
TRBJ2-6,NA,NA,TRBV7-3,CASSFTATASSGANVLTF,TGTGCCAGCAGCTTTACGGCGACAGCAAGCTCTGGGGCCAACGTCCTGACTTTC
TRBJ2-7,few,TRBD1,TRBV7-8,CASSLARTGGFNEQYF,TGTGCCAGCAGCTTAGCGAGGACAGGGGGCTTTAACGAGCAGTACTTC
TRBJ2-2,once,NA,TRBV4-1,CASSPSSPGGYNTGELFF,TGCGCCAGCAGCCCAAGTAGTCCTGGCGGGTATAACACCGGGGAGCTGTTTTTT
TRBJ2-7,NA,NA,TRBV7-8,CASSLVWGQDSYEQYF,TGTGCCAGCAGCTTAGTCTGGGGACAAGACTCCTACGAGCAGTACTTC
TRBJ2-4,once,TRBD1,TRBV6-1,CASSDPHSRTGVIQYF,TGTGCCAGCAGTGATCCGCACTCTCGGACAGGGGTTATTCAGTACTTC
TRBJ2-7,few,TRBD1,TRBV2,CASSAQGAPTYEQYF,TGTGCCAGCAGTGCCCAGGGGGCGCCGACCTACGAGCAGTACTTC
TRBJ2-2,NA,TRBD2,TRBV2,CASSEPSGGTNTGELFF,TGTGCCAGCAGTGAACCTAGCGGGGGGACTAACACCGGGGAGCTGTTTTTT
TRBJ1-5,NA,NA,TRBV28,CASKGGGSSNQPQHF,TGTGCCAGCAAAGGAGGAGGGTCCAGCAATCAGCCCCAGCATTTT
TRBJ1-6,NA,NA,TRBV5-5,CASSSGGSYNSPLHF,TGTGCCAGCAGCTCCGGGGGATCCTATAATTCACCCCTCCACTTT
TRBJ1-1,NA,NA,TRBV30,CAWSIGGVDTEAFF,TGTGCCTGGAGTATCGGGGGGGTGGACACTGAAGCTTTCTTT
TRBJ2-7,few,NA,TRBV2,CASSSSSYEQYF,TGTGCCAGCAGTTCTAGCTCCTACGAGCAGTACTTC
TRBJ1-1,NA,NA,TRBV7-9,CASSFLGPGEAFF,TGTGCCAGCAGCTTCCTTGGACCGGGGGAAGCTTTCTTT
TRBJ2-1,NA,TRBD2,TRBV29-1,CSVEAVGTSGHNEQFF,TGCAGCGTTGAAGCCGTGGGGACTAGCGGTCACAATGAGCAGTTCTTC
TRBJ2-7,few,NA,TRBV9,CASSVGPSPSTYEQYF,TGTGCCAGCAGCGTAGGCCCTAGCCCTTCGACTTACGAGCAGTACTTC
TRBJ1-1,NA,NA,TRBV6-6,CASSFSQGNTEAFF,TGTGCCAGCAGTTTCTCACAGGGAAACACTGAAGCTTTCTTT
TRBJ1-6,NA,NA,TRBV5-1,CASSLVGSYNSPLHF,TGCGCCAGCAGCTTGGTTGGTAGCTATAATTCACCCCTCCACTTT
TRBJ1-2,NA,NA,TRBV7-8,CASSLNRDGYTF,TGTGCCAGCAGCTTAAACAGGGATGGCTACACCTTC
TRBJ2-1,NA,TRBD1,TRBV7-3,CASSPSGQSHNEQFF,TGTGCCAGCAGCCCGTCGGGACAGTCCCACAATGAGCAGTTCTTC